This paragraph covers one T cell receptor beta chain sequence. The specificity of this receptor is unknown. Qualities for individual bases were not recorded, and no much larger clone is one base off. The library was made by 5' RACE. Sequencing was performed on an Illumina HiSeq 2500. The second PCR ran for about 7 to 11 cycles and used a J-beta primer mix along with a sample-barcoded 5' primer. A unique molecular identifier was introduced onto each TCR beta cDNA molecule by a template-switch 5' adaptor carrying 12 random nucleotides. At least 2.5 million CDR3-containing paired-end reads were obtained from each sample. First-strand cDNA was synthesized from all RNA with the Mint cDNA synthesis kit, primed by a TRBC-specific oligonucleotide. Following uracil-DNA glycosylase treatment, a first 18-cycle PCR with universal primers M1SS and BC2_uni_R was performed on all cDNA. The study's processing was this. Normalization of each sample was performed by random selection of 1 million high-quality reads, each carrying a distinct molecular identifier. Reads with shared molecular identifiers were discarded instead of being binned into consensus sequences. MiTCR, set to a Q25 quality threshold and the strictest error-elimination algorithm, was used for CDR3 identification, clonotype clustering and error correction. Lower-bound total TCR beta diversity was estimated with a nonparametric unseen species model using Euler transformation. Using fastp at Q25 and MiXCR, TCRdb reprocessed the public reads and kept productive beta chains. Each record represents a unique CDR3 protein, reported with the most common genes and DNA among its rows. The V and J calls shown here were made by TCRdb, not taken from the authors' results. Recorded for this sample are under 950,000 distinct CDR3 sequences; over 20% of them occurred a single time. The ten largest clones represent approximately 20% of the sample.

The sample originates from a study of blood T cells in healthy people across ages (dated by TCRdb to the mid-2010s). With respect to the entire study: In model experiments, template switching captured about one uniquely barcoded TCR beta cDNA molecule for every two T cells. Age-related changes in TCR beta repertoire diversity were measured in the study by deep sequencing normalized with unique cDNA molecular identifiers. The study analyzed two additional independent replicas of 1 million unique cDNA reads from the same blood draw for two donors, one aged 18 to 29 and one aged 80 or older. Donors of different ages were randomly distributed across sequencing lanes to avoid experimental bias. The donors were divided into four age groups: young (average around 16 years), middle-aged (about 39), aged (about 60) and long-lived (about 90).

Systemically healthy Caucasian individuals from Russia, some 36 in total and aged 6 to 90 years, were included as donors. Ten milliliters of peripheral blood were drawn from each donor into EDTA-treated Vacutainer tubes. Ficoll-Paque density-gradient centrifugation was used to isolate PBMCs, with at least 7 million obtained per sample. Trizol reagent was used to extract total RNA from PBMCs, with at least 6 micrograms per sample. The percentages of naive CD45RAhigh/CD27high T cells were determined by flow cytometry on a PBMC aliquot from every donor. From the cysteine up to the phenylalanine, the CDR3 has a length of 13 residues. Only the CDR3 DNA is retained, 39 bases long and in frame from the first base. The paper as a whole reports these results and caveats: Observed TCR beta diversity correlated strongly with the percentage of naive T cells measured by flow cytometry. Conclusive comparison of naive and antigen-experienced compartments was prevented by the profiling of bulk unsorted PBMCs. Because donor CMV infection status was unknown, age-related changes in expanded clonotypes were potentially confounded. As age increased, observed TCR beta diversity per million T cells dropped in a roughly linear way, and a significant reduction was already evident by age 40. Estimates of total diversity based on one million sequenced T cells were considered lower bounds and underestimates. Compared with the aged group, the long-lived group had more naive CD4+ T cells, fewer expanded clones and increased TCR diversity, a pattern suggesting age selection.

The sequence is built from TRBV12-3 or TRBV12-4 and TRBJ2-7; TRBD2 is a possible D gene, resting on 5 matching bases. The J call may be incorrect, as the DNA end agrees better with TRBJ2-1. The receptor was isolated from a man between 65 and 80 years old in good health. Sequencing used blood. Here the CDR3 is given as CASSLRESGEQFF. The nucleotide sequence is TGTGCCAGCAGTTTGCGTGAATCGGGGGAGCAGTTCTTC.